This is a list of T cell receptor beta chains from one sample in a study of spatial heterogeneity in lung cancer. TCRdb re-called the 5' RACE reads through MiXCR, storing one row per CDR3 protein. Among about 25,000 distinct CDR3 sequences listed, 6.5% to 8% were seen once. The source material was PBMCs, sampled at surgery. All receptors derive from a male donor with early-stage non-small cell lung cancer. The CDR3 runs from the conserved cysteine through the conserved F or W. D genes are given only for firm matches. The listing skips clone size in some rows; elsewhere it reads once, few, many or a size class.

j_gene	len	v_gene	abundance	d_gene	CDR3nt	CDR3aa
TRBJ1-6	15	TRBV2	many	TRBD1	TGTGCCAGCAGTCGGGACAGCTCCTATAATTCACCCCTCCACTTT	CASSRDSSYNSPLHF
TRBJ2-5	14	TRBV5-1	few	-	TGCGCCAGCAGCTTGGACGGGGCCGAAGAGACCCAGTACTTC	CASSLDGAEETQYF
TRBJ2-1	16	TRBV6-2/TRBV6-3	few	TRBD2	TGTGCCAGCAGGCCTAGCGGGGGCCGTTCCTACAATGAGCAGTTCTTC	CASRPSGGRSYNEQFF
TRBJ1-6	15	TRBV11-1	many	-	TGTGCCAGCAGCTTAGGGACAGTCGGGAATTCACCCCTCCACTTT	CASSLGTVGNSPLHF
TRBJ1-2	11	TRBV20-1	many	-	TGCAGTGCTAGCGCCGGGAATGGCTACACCTTC	CSASAGNGYTF
TRBJ1-1	13	TRBV9	many	-	TGTGCCAGCAGCGTATCTCGCGGCGGGAGAGCTTTCTTT	CASSVSRGGRAFF
TRBJ2-1	17	TRBV5-1	many	-	TGCGCCAGCAGCTTGGTGGGGCTTGGAGGGCCTTACAATGAGCAGTTCTTC	CASSLVGLGGPYNEQFF
TRBJ2-2	15	TRBV19	many	TRBD1	TGTGCCAGTAGTACCAACAGGGGAGTCACCGGGGAGCTGTTTTTT	CASSTNRGVTGELFF
TRBJ2-2	16	TRBV5-1	few	-	TGCGCCAGCAGCCCCTGGGACTTTCCAGGGACCGGGGAGCTGTTTTTT	CASSPWDFPGTGELFF
TRBJ2-7	13	TRBV10-3	medium-sized	-	TGTGCCATCAAGAGCCAGTACTCCTACGAGCAGTACTTC	CAIKSQYSYEQYF
TRBJ2-1	14	TRBV28	few	-	TGTGCCAGCAGTTCAACGTGGACAGCTAATGAGCAGTTCTTC	CASSSTWTANEQFF
TRBJ2-1	13	TRBV27	many	TRBD2	TGTGCCAGCAAAGCGGGAGGGAGGAATGAGCAGTTCTTC	CASKAGGRNEQFF
TRBJ2-7	13	TRBV20-1	many	-	TGCAGTGCTAGGCGTCGGAGCTCCTACGAGCAGTACTTC	CSARRRSSYEQYF
TRBJ1-4	11	TRBV6-1	-	-	TGTGCCAGTGGGCATAATGAAAAACTGTTTTTT	CASGHNEKLFF
TRBJ1-2	13	TRBV3-1	many	-	TGTGCCAGCAGCCCGGTGAGGGACTATGGCTACACCTTC	CASSPVRDYGYTF
TRBJ2-7	11	TRBV6-6	many	-	TGTGCCAGCAGCCCTGGGACAATTGAGTACTTC	CASSPGTIEYF
TRBJ1-1	14	TRBV20-1	few	TRBD1	TGCAGTGCAGAAAGCAGGGGGATGAACACTGAAGCTTTCTTT	CSAESRGMNTEAFF
TRBJ2-3	14	TRBV29-1	many	TRBD1	TGCAGCGTCAATACAGGGGCTAGCACAGATACGCAGTATTTT	CSVNTGASTDTQYF
TRBJ2-5	13	TRBV5-1	many	-	TGCGCCAGCAGCTTCACAGGGAGGGAGACCCAGTACTTC	CASSFTGRETQYF
TRBJ2-2	16	TRBV12-3/TRBV12-4	few	-	TGTGCCAGCAGCCGAACCGGAACAGGGAGTGACGGGGAGCTGTTTTTT	CASSRTGTGSDGELFF
TRBJ2-5	12	TRBV28	medium-sized	TRBD2	TGTGCCAGCTTCCACGGGGGGGAGACCCAGTACTTC	CASFHGGETQYF
TRBJ2-5	15	TRBV4-1	many	TRBD2	TGCGCCAGCAGCCTCGGACTAGCGAATCAAGAGACCCAGTACTTC	CASSLGLANQETQYF
TRBJ1-6	16	TRBV3-1	-	TRBD1	TGTGCCAGCAGCCCATTTCCGGGACAGGCAAATTCACCCCTCCACTTT	CASSPFPGQANSPLHF
TRBJ2-3	16	TRBV9	medium-sized	-	TGTGCCAGCAGTTTCTCCCGGGACCCTCTACCGGATACGCAGTATTTT	CASSFSRDPLPDTQYF
TRBJ2-6	21	TRBV6-2/TRBV6-3	few	-	TGTGCCAGCAGTTACCTTCGCGGGAAAGCTTCCTTCGGACCTGGGGCCAACGTCCTGACTTTC	CASSYLRGKASFGPGANVLTF
TRBJ2-5	15	TRBV7-6	few	TRBD2	TGTGCCAGCAGCTCCCGGGGGGGCCTGGCAGAGACCCAGTACTTC	CASSSRGGLAETQYF
TRBJ1-4	15	TRBV11-2	many	TRBD1	TGTGCCAGCAGCTTAGGGGACAGGGGAAATGAAAAACTGTTTTTT	CASSLGDRGNEKLFF